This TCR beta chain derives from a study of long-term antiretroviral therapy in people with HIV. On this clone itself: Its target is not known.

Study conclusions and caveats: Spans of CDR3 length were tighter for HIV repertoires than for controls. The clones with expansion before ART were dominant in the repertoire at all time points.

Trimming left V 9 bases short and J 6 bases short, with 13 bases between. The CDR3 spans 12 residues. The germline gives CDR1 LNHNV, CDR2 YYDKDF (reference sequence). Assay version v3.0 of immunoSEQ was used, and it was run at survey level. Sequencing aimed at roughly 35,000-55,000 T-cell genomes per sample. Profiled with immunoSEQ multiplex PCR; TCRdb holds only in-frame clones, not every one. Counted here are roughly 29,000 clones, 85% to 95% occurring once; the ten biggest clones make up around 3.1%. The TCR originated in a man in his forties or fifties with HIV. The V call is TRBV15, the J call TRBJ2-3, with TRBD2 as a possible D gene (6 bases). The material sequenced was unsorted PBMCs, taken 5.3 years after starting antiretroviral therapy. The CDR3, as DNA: TGTGCCACTAAAGCCCGGGGGGATACGCAGTATTTT. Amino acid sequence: CATKARGDTQYF.